This T cell receptor (beta chain) was sequenced for a study of blood T cell repertoires in COVID-19. Clones were sequenced by immunoSEQ multiplex PCR, and TCRdb holds only the in-frame ones, with some missing. The sample lists 250,000 to 300,000 clones; 91% were seen once. The CDR3 has 15 amino acids. Germline V CDR1 and CDR2: SGDLS, YYNGEE. The junction had 9 bases not matched to a gene; V was cut back by 0 bases and J by 9 bases. This chain joins TRBV9 and TRBJ2-7, with 10 bases that match TRBD1. The TCR was taken from a human donor in a cohort exposed to, infected with or recovered from COVID-19 (not recorded which). The donor label of this sample is uncertain. The specimen sequenced was PBMCs or T cells enriched from blood (not recorded which). As DNA, the CDR3 is TGTGCCAGCAGCGTAGCTCAGGGGACAGGGGCGCGGCAGTACTTC. Translating it yields CASSVAQGTGARQYF.